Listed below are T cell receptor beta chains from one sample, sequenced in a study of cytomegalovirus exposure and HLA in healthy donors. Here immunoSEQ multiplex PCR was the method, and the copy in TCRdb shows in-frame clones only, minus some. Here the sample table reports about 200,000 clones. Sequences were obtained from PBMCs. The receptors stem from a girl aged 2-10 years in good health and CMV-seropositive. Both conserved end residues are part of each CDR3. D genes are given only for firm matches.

TGTGCCAGCAGCCAATTTTTGAACACCGGGGAGCTGTTTTTT,CASSQFLNTGELFF,TRBV7-6,-,TRBJ2-2
TGTGCCAGCAGCACCGGGGGGGGCACTGAAGCTTTCTTT,CASSTGGGTEAFF,TRBV5-6,-,TRBJ1-1
TGTGCCTGGAGCCCGGACAGGAACACTGAAGCTTTCTTT,CAWSPDRNTEAFF,TRBV30,-,TRBJ1-1
TGCGCCAGCAGTCCCTCCGGGACAGGGGACGCTGGGGCCAACGTCCTGACTTTC,CASSPSGTGDAGANVLTF,TRBV5-1,TRBD1,TRBJ2-6
TGTGCTAGTGGTTTGGGACAGGGACGCACAGATACGCAGTATTTT,CASGLGQGRTDTQYF,TRBV12-5,TRBD1,TRBJ2-3
TGTGCCAGCAGCGGGAGCCCCAGCACAGATACGCAGTATTTT,CASSGSPSTDTQYF,TRBV11-3,-,TRBJ2-3
TGTGCCAGCAGTATTCAGGGGGTGCACACTGAAGCTTTCTTT,CASSIQGVHTEAFF,TRBV27,TRBD1,TRBJ1-1
TGTGCTAGTGGTTTGGTGCTCAACCTTGGGGGGGGGCCTAACTATGGCTACACCTTC,CASGLVLNLGGGPNYGYTF,TRBV12-5,-,TRBJ1-2
TGTGCCAGCAGTTCAGGACTAGGTTCCTACGAGCAGTACTTC,CASSSGLGSYEQYF,TRBV27,TRBD2,TRBJ2-7
TGTGCCAGCAGCTTAGTCGGGAGGGCCGGGCCAGAGACCCAGTACTTC,CASSLVGRAGPETQYF,TRBV7-2,TRBD2,TRBJ2-5
TGTGCTAGTGGTTTAGGTTTACTCTCCGGGACTAGCGGGAGGGCCCGAGAGACCCAGTACTTC,CASGLGLLSGTSGRARETQYF,TRBV12-5,TRBD2,TRBJ2-5
TGTGCTAGCAGCCCCCATCTCAGGACAGGTACCACAGATACGCAGTATTTT,CASSPHLRTGTTDTQYF,TRBV7-7,TRBD1,TRBJ2-3
TGCGCCAGCAGCCTAGAGTCGAACCCGAGCGAGCAGTTCTTC,CASSLESNPSEQFF,TRBV5-1,-,TRBJ2-1
TGTGCCAGCAGCTTAGGGGATAGCGGGAGAATTTACAATGAGCAGTTCTTC,CASSLGDSGRIYNEQFF,TRBV7-9,TRBD2,TRBJ2-1